A single sample is the source of the 28 T cell receptor beta chains below, sequenced in a study of sequential checkpoint blockade in melanoma. Treatment of the sample: randomized to nivolumab then ipilimumab (arm A) or the reverse (arm B). Method: immunoSEQ multiplex PCR; TCRdb's copy keeps in-frame clones and lacks some. The data show roughly 13,000 clones, roughly 23% seen once. Here the sequenced sample was tumor tissue (inferred from file names), taken from a patient given nivolumab and ipilimumab in sequence. The origin of the receptors is a human donor with melanoma.

The gene calls are TRBV5-1 and TRBJ1-4; D possibly corresponds to TRBD1 (5 bases). Germline V gene data show CDR1 as SGHRS and CDR2 as YFSETQ. The CDR3 contains 15 residues. V gave up 1 base and J gave up 2 bases, with 9 bases separating them. In DNA, the CDR3 is TGCGCCAGCAGCTTGAACGGGGGGACTAATGAAAAACTGTTTTTT. It encodes CASSLNGGTNEKLFF.

This clone has more than one count but fewer than ten. V is TRBV12-5 and J is TRBJ2-4; tentative D call: TRBD2 (6 bases). Germline V gives CDR1 LGHNT, CDR2 FRNRAP. The CDR3 consists of 14 residues. The CDR3 DNA is TGTGCCAGCCGAGGCTGGGACTTGGAAAACATTCAGTACTTC. Encoded protein: CASRGWDLENIQYF.

The V and J genes are TRBV11-3 and TRBJ2-3; maybe TRBD2 (7 bases). The CDR3 sequence is 15 residues long. Germline CDR1 SGHNT, CDR2 YENEEA. Trimming stripped 2 bases from V and 0 bases from J, with 9 bases between. CDR3 DNA: TGTGCCAGCAGCTTAAGGGGGGGGAGCACAGATACGCAGTATTTT. It specifies CASSLRGGSTDTQYF.

This clone was observed at least ten times. X marks the residue encoded by a base that is unread or ambiguous. The same CDR3 is also encoded by other DNA sequences in this sample. J is TRBJ1-1 and V is TRBV11-3; a possible D gene is TRBD1 (5 bases). The CDR3 spans 14 residues. Trimming removed 3 bases from V and 3 bases from J, with 11 bases in between. The germline V gene has CDR1 SGHNT and CDR2 YENEEA. CDR3 bases: TGTGCCAGCAGCTTRTCACCGGGGGACACTGAAGCTTTCTTT. This gives the protein CASSXSPGDTEAFF. The complete CDR3 protein is CASSLSPGDTEAFF. Looking up the rest from reference TRBV11-3 and TRBJ1-1 gives the full variable domain: EAGVVQSPRYKIIEKKQPVAFWCNPISGHNTLYWYLQNLGQGPELLIRYENEEAVDDSQLPKDRFSAERLKGVDSTLKIQPAELGDSAVYLCASSLSPGDTEAFFGQGTRLTVV.

The rearrangement uses TRBV10-1 and TRBJ1-1; a possible D gene is TRBD1 (6 bases). This CDR3 region has 13 residues. V lost 4 bases, J lost 2 bases, and 8 bases lay in between. Germline V CDR1 and CDR2: WNHNN, SYGVQD (reference sequence). The CDR3 coding sequence is TGCGCCAGCAGTGCGGACAGAAACACTGAAGCTTTCTTT. This encodes CASSADRNTEAFF.

This clone was seen at least ten times. J is TRBJ1-3 and V is TRBV11-3; D call uncertain. CDR3 length: 15 residues. The germline CDR1 and CDR2 sequences are SGHNT and YENEEA. Trimming stripped 0 bases from V and 0 bases from J, with 6 bases between. The CDR3 sequence: CASSLDKPSGNTIYF. The CDR3 DNA reads as TGTGCCAGCAGCTTAGACAAGCCCTCTGGAAACACCATATATTTT.

The V and J genes are TRBV29-1 and TRBJ2-2; either TRBD1 or TRBD2 may supply D (5 bases each). The CDR3 has 14 residues. The V end lost 2 bases, the J end lost 4 bases, and 11 bases lay between the germline ends. The germline V gene has CDR1 SQVTM and CDR2 ANQGSEA. The CDR3 DNA reads as TGCAGCGTTGAAATGGGGGTTAGCACCGGGGAGCTGTTTTTT. Protein sequence: CSVEMGVSTGELFF.

Only a few counts were recorded for this clone. The rearrangement joins TRBV6-8 to TRBJ2-7, with D perhaps matching TRBD2 (7 bases). CDR1 and CDR2 (germline): MNHGY, SAAAGT. The CDR3 consists of 12 residues. The V and J ends lost 6 bases and 7 bases respectively, with 13 bases between them. CDR3 sequence reads: CASRGGGREQYF. CDR3 nucleotides: TGTGCCAGCAGGGGGGGCGGGAGAGAGCAGTACTTC.

This clone is judged medium-sized. This chain joins TRBV11-3 and TRBJ2-3; TRBD2 matches at 11 bases. This CDR3 spans 17 amino acids. Germline V gives CDR1 SGHNT, CDR2 YENEEA. Trimming took 5 bases from V and 3 from J; bases not matched to a gene: 10. This chain's CDR3 is CASSPPTLAGVTDTQYF. CDR3 bases: TGTGCCAGCAGCCCCCCTACACTAGCGGGAGTGACAGATACGCAGTATTTT.

This clone has more than one count but fewer than ten. This rearrangement joins TRBV6-8 to TRBJ2-3, with a weak D call TRBD1 (6 bases). Deletions cut 2 bases from V and 5 bases from J, with 11 bases between. The CDR3 runs 14 residues. Germline V gene lookup returns CDR1 MNHGY and CDR2 SAAAGT. Here the CDR3 reads CASSYLGQRDTQYF. The CDR3 nucleotides are TGTGCCAGCAGTTACCTCGGACAGCGAGATACGCAGTATTTT.

This clone has only a few counts. CDR3 protein: CASSLGPRGRMNTEAFF. The DNA for the CDR3 is TGTGCCAGCAGCTTAGGCCCCAGGGGCAGAATGAACACTGAAGCTTTCTTT. The chain is built from TRBV11-3 and TRBJ1-1; D is possibly TRBD1 (6 bases). Germline CDR1 SGHNT, CDR2 YENEEA. The V and J ends lost 1 base and 0 bases respectively, with 15 bases between them. The CDR3 is made up of 17 amino acids.

This clone was counted only a few times. The V and J genes are TRBV6-8 and TRBJ2-7; D is uncertain. CDR1 is MNHGY, CDR2 SAAAGT, per germline. This CDR3 has 15 residues. The V end was cut by 6 bases, the J end by 0 bases, with 15 bases between. The CDR3 loop is CASSLTAYYSYEQYF. The CDR3 DNA reads as TGTGCCAGCAGCTTGACGGCTTACTACTCCTACGAGCAGTACTTC.

The rearrangement links TRBV19 to TRBJ1-1; 10 bases line up with TRBD1. Trimming cost V 6 bases and J 4 bases; bases outside gene matches: 5. The CDR3 consists of 14 residues. Germline CDR1 and CDR2: LNHDA and SQIVND (reference sequence). CDR3 sequence (DNA): TGTGCCAGTAGCCGACAGGGGGCTGGCACTGAAGCTTTCTTT. Translated, it gives CASSRQGAGTEAFF.

Relative to its sample, this clone is medium-sized. This chain connects TRBV6-8 to TRBJ2-3; 7 bases line up with TRBD2. Trimming at V came to 4 bases and at J to 2 bases, leaving 15 bases not matched to a gene. From germline, CDR1 is MNHGY and CDR2 SAAAGT. The CDR3 has 18 amino acids. CDR3 nucleotides: TGTGCCAGCAGTTCCGGAGCGTGGGAGGGCCGGAACACAGATACGCAGTATTTT. Translating gives CASSSGAWEGRNTDTQYF.

This clone appeared a few times. The chain joins TRBV11-3 to TRBJ1-4; D possibly corresponds to TRBD1 (6 bases). This CDR3 is 17 amino acids long. V was clipped by 4 bases and J by 9 bases, with 24 bases between them. Germline V CDR1 and CDR2: SGHNT, YENEEA. CDR3 bases: TGTGCCAGCAGCTCCGAACCCAGGGGTGGGAGATGGCAAAAACTGTTTTTT. Its translation: CASSSEPRGGRWQKLFF. Based on the CDR3 plus reference TRBV11-3 and TRBJ1-4, the full variable domain is EAGVVQSPRYKIIEKKQPVAFWCNPISGHNTLYWYLQNLGQGPELLIRYENEEAVDDSQLPKDRFSAERLKGVDSTLKIQPAELGDSAVYLCASSSEPRGGRWQKLFFGSGTQLSVL.

There are many counts of this clone. The chain employs TRBV11-3 and TRBJ1-1; 8 bases line up with TRBD1. With 1 base clipped from V and 1 base from J, the junction kept 2 bases outside the gene matches. Germline V gene data show CDR1 as SGHNT and CDR2 as YENEEA. This CDR3 has 15 residues. Here the CDR3 reads CASSLGTGSNTEAFF. The CDR3 region has the DNA TGTGCCAGCAGCTTAGGGACAGGGTCGAACACTGAAGCTTTCTTT.

This clone was seen ten or more times. The CDR3 loop is CASSVVDSSYEQYF. The CDR3 DNA follows: TGTGCCAGCAGCGTAGTGGACAGCTCCTACGAGCAGTACTTC. This chain joins TRBV9 and TRBJ2-7; weak D call: TRBD1 (6 bases). V lost 0 bases and J 0 bases, leaving 7 bases between the germline ends. Per germline, CDR1 SGDLS and CDR2 YYNGEE. There are 14 residues in the CDR3.

The rearrangement uses TRBV29-1 and TRBJ1-1, with TRBD1 identical over 7 bases. This CDR3 region has 14 residues. V lost 6 bases to trimming and J lost 3 bases; unmatched junction nucleotides: 10. In germline, CDR1 is SQVTM, CDR2 ANQGSEA. CDR3 nucleotides: TGCAGCGTGCGAGTATCAGGGGGAGACACTGAAGCTTTCTTT. It is translated as CSVRVSGGDTEAFF.

This clone was recorded a few times. The chain is built from TRBV12-2 and TRBJ1-4; TRBD1 is the table's D call, not checked against the DNA. TRBV12-2 corresponds to a pseudogene. CDR3 size: 18 residues. The CDR3 coding sequence is TGTGCCACCGCACACGAGAGACAGGGCGCCGCAACTAATGAAAAACTGTTTTTT. Translation: CATAHERQGAATNEKLFF.

This clone was picked up many times. The chain links TRBV11-3 to TRBJ1-1, with 10 bases lining up with TRBD1. The CDR3 extends over 16 amino acids. From germline, CDR1 is SGHNT and CDR2 YENEEA. V lost 3 bases and J lost 0; bases outside the gene matches: 4. CDR3 sequence reads: CASSFGTGALNTEAFF. The CDR3 bases are TGTGCCAGCAGCTTCGGGACAGGGGCCTTGAACACTGAAGCTTTCTTT.

This clone was counted many times. This chain connects TRBV11-3 to TRBJ2-6; 7 bases are shared with TRBD1. The CDR3 length is 15 residues. Trimming at V came to 5 bases and at J to 0 bases, leaving 1 base not matched to a gene. In germline, CDR1 is SGHNT, CDR2 YENEEA. This CDR3 reads CASSPGGSGANVLTF. The DNA of the CDR3 is TGTGCCAGCAGCCCAGGGGGCTCTGGGGCCAACGTCCTGACTTTC.

This clone was found a few times. This chain joins TRBV5-1 and TRBJ2-3; D call uncertain. Germline values: CDR1 SGHRS, CDR2 YFSETQ. The CDR3 has 15 amino acids. Trimming removed 4 bases from V and 4 bases from J, with 16 bases in between. CDR3 region: CASSLNRNWADTQYF. The CDR3 region has the DNA TGCGCCAGCAGCCTAAATCGAAACTGGGCAGATACGCAGTATTTT.

This clone was seen a handful of times. The chain links TRBV4-1 to TRBJ2-3; no clear D. The CDR3 sequence is 14 residues long. Trimming cost V 3 bases and J 4 bases, with 11 bases left between them. Looked up from germline, CDR1 is MGHRA and CDR2 is YSYEKL. CDR3: CASSQGPLSDTQYF. In DNA, the CDR3 is TGCGCCAGCAGCCAGGGCCCTTTATCAGATACGCAGTATTTT.

The J gene is TRBJ2-3, the V gene TRBV5-1; TRBD2 agrees at 8 bases. V shed 4 bases, J shed 4 bases, and the junction held 5 bases outside the gene matches. Per germline, CDR1 SGHRS and CDR2 YFSETQ. The CDR3 covers 14 residues. The CDR3 is CASSIAGTADTQYF. The CDR3 DNA reads as TGCGCCAGCAGCATAGCGGGAACGGCAGATACGCAGTATTTT.

This clone came up a few times. The chain carries TRBV11-3 and TRBJ1-6; D unclear. Trimming left V 1 base short and J 0 bases short, with 4 bases between. Per the germline V gene, CDR1 is SGHNT and CDR2 is YENEEA. CDR3 length: 15 residues. The CDR3 loop reads CASSLGSSYNSPLHF. CDR3 DNA sequence: TGTGCCAGCAGCTTAGGGAGCTCCTATAATTCACCCCTCCACTTT.

Note on this clone: An end of the junction does not agree with germline; a read error may underlie this. CDR3 amino acids: CAISHIRTFGGEQFF. Here the CDR3 DNA reads TGTGCCATCAGTCACATCAGGACCTTCGGGGGGGAGCAGTTCTTC. The chain couples TRBV6-8 to TRBJ2-1, with 7 bases matching TRBD2. This CDR3 is 15 amino acids long. Per germline, CDR1 MNHGY and CDR2 SAAAGT.

This clone was detected a few times. The chain uses TRBV15 and TRBJ1-5; D may be TRBD1 (5 bases). Germline V gene sequence: CDR1 LNHNV, CDR2 YYDKDF (reference sequence). V was shortened by 5 bases and J by 1 base, with 9 bases between the two germline ends. The CDR3 length is 14 residues. CDR3 in amino acids: CATSHGGSNQPQHF. The DNA for the CDR3 is TGTGCCACCAGCCACGGGGGAAGCAATCAGCCCCAGCATTTT.

The chain uses TRBV25-1 and TRBJ1-3, with 9 bases that match TRBD1. The V gene's germline CDR1 is MGHDK and CDR2 SYGVNS. The CDR3 is 17 residues long. V shed 6 bases, J shed 0 bases, and the junction held 9 bases outside the gene matches. Written as DNA, the CDR3 is TGTGCCAGCAGATCCGGGACAGGGCTTCTCTCTGGAAACACCATATATTTT. The encoded protein is CASRSGTGLLSGNTIYF.